A single sample is the source of the 25 T cell receptor beta chains below, sequenced in a study of T cells in Graves' hyperthyroidism and ophthalmopathy. TCR beta CDR3 sequences were amplified from RNA transcripts. Initially, a first-round RT-PCR of the TCR CDR3 employed the HTBI primer set. From the multiplex PCR reads, TCRdb called clonotypes with MiXCR, one entry per CDR3 protein. The sample lists about 400,000 distinct CDR3 sequences; roughly an eighth were seen once. Material for sequencing was blood. The source of these receptors is a man aged 45 to 65 with Graves' ophthalmopathy.

J is TRBJ2-5 and V is TRBV13; 15 positions agree with TRBD2. CDR1 PRHDT and CDR2 FYEKMQ come from the germline V gene (reference sequence). Trimming removed 3 bases from V and 7 bases from J; junction bases left unmatched: 12. This CDR3 spans 18 amino acids. CDR3 DNA: TGTGCCAGCAGCTTGGCCCCGGGACTAGCGGGAGGTTTGGGGACCCAGTACTTC. Its protein is CASSLAPGLAGGLGTQYF.

This clonotype has a handful of counts. The V and J genes are TRBV6-1 and TRBJ2-2; D is perhaps TRBD1 (6 bases). The V gene lost 2 bases and the J gene lost 13 bases, with 17 bases spanning the gap. CDR3 length equals 14 residues. From germline, CDR1 is MNHNS and CDR2 SASEGT. CDR3 in DNA: TGTGCCAGCAGTGAATCTAACACAGGGATTGCGCTGTTTTTT. It encodes CASSESNTGIALFF.

This clonotype was detected many times. The chain uses TRBV3-1 and TRBJ2-5; weak D call: TRBD2 (6 bases). V dropped 2 bases and J dropped 5 bases, with 15 bases sitting between them. CDR1 LGHDT and CDR2 YNNKEL come from the germline V gene (reference sequence). The CDR3 contains 15 residues. The CDR3: CASSQNSGGGETQYF. Written as DNA, the CDR3 is TGTGCCAGCAGCCAAAATAGCGGTGGGGGGGAGACCCAGTACTTC.

This clonotype was observed a few times. This sequence joins TRBV6-1 and TRBJ1-6; 7 nucleotides line up with TRBD1. The CDR3 consists of 15 residues. Trimming removed 5 bases from V and 5 bases from J; junction bases left unmatched: 6. The germline V gene encodes CDR1 MNHNS and CDR2 SASEGT. As DNA, the CDR3 is TGTGCCAGCAGTTATGTAGGGACAGATAATTCACCCCTCCACTTT. Protein product: CASSYVGTDNSPLHF.

This clonotype has more than one count but fewer than ten. The chain links TRBV19 to TRBJ2-7, with 12 bases fitting TRBD2. Germline CDR1 LNHDA, CDR2 SQIVND (reference sequence). This CDR3 comprises 23 residues. Trimming at V came to 3 bases and at J to 3 bases, leaving 27 bases not matched to a gene. The CDR3 region is CASSIQKNLPEPGRLAGDYEQYF. The CDR3 DNA reads TGTGCCAGTAGTATCCAAAAGAACCTCCCAGAGCCCGGAAGACTAGCGGGAGACTACGAGCAGTACTTC.

This rearrangement joins TRBV20-1 to TRBJ1-4; D remains unclear. Trimming took 3 bases from V and 10 from J, leaving 12 bases between them. In germline, CDR1 is DFQATT, CDR2 SNEGSKA (reference sequence). The CDR3 is made up of 12 amino acids. Written as DNA, the CDR3 is TGCAGTGCTAGCTTCCTGGAGGGAAAACTGTTTTTT. The encoded protein is CSASFLEGKLFF.

The sample holds a few counts of this clonotype. The genes are TRBV6-1 and TRBJ2-4, with TRBD1 matching over 11 bases. Looked up from germline, CDR1 is MNHNS and CDR2 is SASEGT. The CDR3 length is 21 residues. V was pared by 0 bases and J by 6 bases, with 19 bases of the junction left unmatched. The CDR3 loop reads CASSEARIVPTGQGARNIQYF. CDR3 nucleotide sequence: TGTGCCAGCAGTGAAGCTCGCATCGTACCCACTGGACAGGGGGCCCGAAACATTCAGTACTTC.

J is TRBJ1-5 and V is TRBV7-9; no clear D gene. The V and J ends lost 3 bases and 6 bases respectively, with 9 bases between them. Germline values: CDR1 SEHNR, CDR2 FQNEAQ (reference sequence). CDR3 length: 13 residues. CDR3 sequence (DNA): TGTGCCAGCAGCTTTGGCGGACTTCAGCCCCAGCATTTT. Its translation: CASSFGGLQPQHF.

This clonotype was seen only a few times. The V and J genes are TRBV10-3 and TRBJ1-5; maybe TRBD1 (5 bases). The CDR3 covers 14 residues. The V end lost 6 bases, the J end lost 6 bases, and 15 bases lay between the germline ends. From germline, CDR1 is ENHRY and CDR2 SYGVKD. In nucleotides, the CDR3 is TGTGCCATCAGCCCATCACAGGATGGTCAGCCCCAGCATTTT. Translated, it gives CAISPSQDGQPQHF.

The chain recombines TRBV2 with TRBJ1-1; D uncertain. CDR3 length: 13 amino acids. Germline V gene lookup returns CDR1 SNHLY and CDR2 FYNNEI. The V end lost 8 bases, the J end lost 8 bases, and 18 bases lay between the germline ends. The CDR3 protein is CASDASGEQEAFF. CDR3 DNA: TGTGCCAGCGATGCATCGGGAGAGCAAGAAGCTTTCTTT.

This clonotype has at least ten counts. The chain links TRBV7-2 to TRBJ2-5; perhaps TRBD2 as D (5 bases). The V end lost 1 base, the J end lost 2 bases, and 11 bases lay between the germline ends. Germline V CDR1 and CDR2: SGHTA, FQGNSA. The length of the CDR3 is 15 residues. The CDR3 protein is CASSLVSSLQETQYF. The CDR3 DNA follows: TGTGCCAGCAGCTTAGTGTCTAGCCTACAAGAGACCCAGTACTTC.

CDR3 bases: TGTGCCAGTAGTATCGACAGGGCTCGCGAGACCCAGTACTTC. This sequence encodes CASSIDRARETQYF. The chain employs TRBV19 and TRBJ2-5; 7 nucleotides agree with TRBD1. The CDR3 is 14 residues long. J lost 5 bases, V lost 3 bases, and 6 bases had no gene match. Germline lookup yields CDR1 LNHDA and CDR2 SQIVND (reference sequence).

A few counts support this clonotype. The CDR3 sequence is CASTLGGLAGYEQYF. The CDR3 nucleotides are TGTGCCAGCACCCTGGGGGGACTAGCGGGGTACGAGCAGTACTTC. The rearrangement links TRBV28 to TRBJ2-7; 13 bases fit TRBD2. J gave up 4 bases and V 7 bases, and 7 bases lay outside the gene matches. This CDR3 has 15 amino acids. Germline V lookup: CDR1 MDHEN, CDR2 SYDVKM.

This clonotype was found many times. V usage is TRBV20-1 and J usage is TRBJ1-1; perhaps TRBD1 as D (5 bases). CDR3 length: 16 residues. Germline V gives CDR1 DFQATT, CDR2 SNEGSKA (reference sequence). The ends were cut back, 3 bases at V and 0 bases at J, with 17 bases in the middle. CDR3 sequence: CSAREESTGLNTEAFF. CDR3 DNA: TGCAGTGCTAGGGAAGAAAGTACAGGCCTGAACACTGAAGCTTTCTTT.

This chain links TRBV24-1 with TRBJ1-1, with no clear D. Germline CDR1 KGHDR, CDR2 SFDVKD. The V end was cut by 3 bases, the J end by 1 base, with 8 bases between. The CDR3 extends over 14 amino acids. CDR3 protein: CATSDTRQNTEAFF. The CDR3, as DNA: TGTGCCACCAGTGATACTCGACAGAACACTGAAGCTTTCTTT.

There are many counts of this clonotype. CDR3 nucleotides: TGTGCCAGCAGCTCGGGTCTCCGCTCCTACAATGAGCAGTTCTTC. Protein product: CASSSGLRSYNEQFF. This rearrangement joins TRBV7-9 to TRBJ2-1; the D is unclear. Per the germline V gene, CDR1 is SEHNR and CDR2 is FQNEAQ (reference sequence). The CDR3 sequence is 15 residues long. Trimming took off 4 bases at V and 0 bases at J, with 10 bases between the two ends.

This clonotype was observed at least ten times. The chain uses TRBV2 and TRBJ1-4; D remains ambiguous. Germline V gene sequence: CDR1 SNHLY, CDR2 FYNNEI. The CDR3 runs 14 residues. Between the trimmed V and J ends, which lost 4 bases and 5 bases, there was a span of 11 bases. The CDR3 DNA sequence: TGTGCCAGCAGTGTTGAGGGATCAAATGAAAAACTGTTTTTT. Protein sequence: CASSVEGSNEKLFF.

This clonotype was observed many times. The rearrangement joins TRBV7-6 to TRBJ2-7; the match to TRBD1 covers 9 bases. Germline-derived CDR1 and CDR2 are SGHVS and FNYEAQ. The CDR3 is 15 amino acids. The trim removed 2 bases at V and 4 bases at J, leaving 6 bases unmatched. CDR3 sequence (DNA): TGTGCCAGCAGCTTACGGACAGGGGTTACGTACGAGCAGTACTTC. Its translation: CASSLRTGVTYEQYF.

The rearrangement links TRBV6-1 to TRBJ2-7, with 9 bases that match TRBD1. Germline CDR1 and CDR2: MNHNS and SASEGT. There are 14 residues in the CDR3. V was pared by 6 bases and J by 5 bases, with 8 bases of the junction left unmatched. The CDR3 reads CASRLDRGRNEQYF. The CDR3 coding sequence is TGTGCCAGCAGATTGGACAGGGGAAGGAACGAGCAGTACTTC.

The rearrangement links TRBV11-3 to TRBJ1-2, with TRBD1 matching 8 bases. The CDR3 extends over 16 amino acids. The V segment lost 0 bases and the J segment 12 bases; nucleotides outside the gene matches: 15. Looked up from germline, CDR1 is SGHNT and CDR2 is YENEEA. This CDR3 reads CASSLDIRGRFGGHTF. The CDR3 region has the DNA TGTGCCAGCAGCTTAGACATCAGGGGGCGATTCGGCGGCCACACCTTC.

This chain connects TRBV6-2 or TRBV6-3 to TRBJ2-7, with a possible D match to TRBD1 (6 bases). Trimming stripped 5 bases from V and 3 bases from J, with 20 bases between. CDR1 and CDR2 from the germline V gene are MNHEY and SVGEGT. CDR3 length: 16 residues. In DNA, the CDR3 is TGTGCCAGCAGTACCCGGGACAACGCATTCAGCTACGAGCAGTACTTC. It codes for CASSTRDNAFSYEQYF.

This clonotype was detected ten times or more. This rearrangement joins TRBV30 to TRBJ1-2; tentatively, D is TRBD1 (6 bases). Germline CDR1 is GTSNPN and CDR2 is SVGIG (reference sequence). This CDR3 comprises 13 residues. The germline V and J ends were trimmed by 1 base and 8 bases, with 14 bases remaining between them. The CDR3 loop reads CAWSARDTGGYTF. The CDR3 DNA sequence: TGTGCCTGGAGTGCCAGGGACACGGGCGGCTACACCTTC.

The chain recombines TRBV24-1 with TRBJ2-7; D remains unclear. The ends were cut back, 2 bases at V and 6 bases at J, with 7 bases in the middle. The CDR3 is made up of 12 amino acids. Germline CDR1 is KGHDR and CDR2 is SFDVKD. The CDR3 DNA follows: TGTGCCACCAGTGATTCCACACGCGAGCAGTACTTC. Translating gives CATSDSTREQYF.

With respect to this clonotype: At one boundary the junction diverges from the germline segment, which might be a read error. This chain connects TRBV5-1 to TRBJ2-5; the match to TRBD2 covers 7 bases. Germline-derived CDR1 and CDR2 are SGHRS and YFSETQ. This CDR3 region has 13 residues. The CDR3 DNA reads as TGCGCCAGCAGCCTAGAGCCGGGACTACATTCCCACTTC. It specifies CASSLEPGLHSHF.

This clonotype was found many times. The rearrangement links TRBV4-1 to TRBJ2-3; maybe TRBD2 (6 bases). From germline, CDR1 is MGHRA and CDR2 YSYEKL. Deletions cut 0 bases from V and 1 base from J, with 11 bases between. The CDR3 is 16 amino acids. As DNA, the CDR3 is TGCGCCAGCAGCCAAGAACTAGCTCTTGGCACAGATACGCAGTATTTT. Protein sequence: CASSQELALGTDTQYF.